A single sample is the source of the 10 T cell receptor beta chains below, sequenced in a study of cytomegalovirus exposure and HLA in healthy donors listed by TCRdb under 2017. The library relied on the immunoSEQ multiplex PCR assay. For the multiplex PCR, a mixture combining 60 forward primers for TCR Vbeta segments and 13 reverse primers for TCR Jbeta segments was used. TCRdb carries this immuneACCESS record with in-frame sequences only. Its versions omit some clonotypes, under half of them owing to an unresolved V gene in the studies checked, with the rest unexplained. The sample records 99,000 or so clones, 76% of which are singletons. Approximately 8% of the sample comes from the top ten. The sample consisted of PBMCs. All receptors derive from a middle-aged man in good health and CMV-seropositive.

This chain uses TRBV30 with TRBJ2-1; D may be TRBD2 (8 bases). The length of the CDR3 is 14 residues. The germline V gene has CDR1 GTSNPN and CDR2 SVGIG (reference sequence). V gave up 5 bases and J gave up 8 bases, with 19 bases separating them. The DNA of the CDR3 is TGTGCCTGGCTCAGGGGACTAGGGGGCGATGAGCAGTTCTTC. It translates to CAWLRGLGGDEQFF.

The chain links TRBV19 to TRBJ2-2; D is possibly TRBD1 (6 bases). The length of the CDR3 is 15 residues. The V end lost 7 bases, the J end lost 0 bases, and 12 bases lay between the germline ends. The germline gives CDR1 LNHDA, CDR2 SQIVND (reference sequence). The CDR3 nucleotides are TGTGCCAGTAAGAGACAGGTCGCGAACACCGGGGAGCTGTTTTTT. Its translation: CASKRQVANTGELFF.

This sequence joins TRBV6-5 and TRBJ1-2; no clear D gene. The CDR3 sequence is 15 residues long. The V gene's germline CDR1 is MNHEY and CDR2 SVGAGI. With 2 bases removed from V and 0 bases from J, the gap between germline ends came to 10 bases. The CDR3 loop reads CASSYRGSSNYGYTF. The CDR3 region has the DNA TGTGCCAGCAGTTACCGCGGGTCGTCTAACTATGGCTACACCTTC.

CDR3 in DNA: TGTGCCAGCAGCCCAATTAGCGGGAGGGCCGCACACACAGATACGCAGTATTTT. Its protein product is CASSPISGRAAHTDTQYF. The chain has TRBV7-3 and TRBJ2-3; 11 bases are a match to TRBD2. This CDR3 spans 18 amino acids. Per germline, CDR1 SGHTA and CDR2 FQGTGA. With 5 bases clipped from V and 2 bases from J, the junction kept 12 bases outside the gene matches. The whole variable domain, filled in from reference TRBV7-3 and TRBJ2-3, reads GAGVSQTPSNKVTEKGKYVELRCDPISGHTALYWYRQSLGQGPEFLIYFQGTGAADDSGLPNDRFFAVRPEGSVSTLKIQRTERGDSAVYLCASSPISGRAAHTDTQYFGPGTRLTVL.

The CDR3: CASSQEWGRNYEQYF. DNA of the CDR3: TGTGCCAGCAGCCAAGAGTGGGGCCGAAACTACGAGCAGTACTTC. This chain joins TRBV14 and TRBJ2-7, with a possible D match to TRBD1 (5 bases). This CDR3 is 15 amino acids long. Germline V gene sequence: CDR1 SGHDN, CDR2 FVKESK. The V end lost 0 bases, the J end lost 3 bases, and 12 bases lay between the germline ends.

The table lists this clone with a count of one. The rearrangement links TRBV7-6 to TRBJ1-2, with a tentative D call TRBD1 (5 bases). The CDR3 has 15 amino acids. V was cut by 5 bases and J by 4 bases, with 17 bases left in between. Looked up from germline, CDR1 is SGHVS and CDR2 is FNYEAQ. CDR3 nucleotides: TGTGCCAGCAGCCCCCAGGGCAGGGTACCCTATGGCTACACCTTC. Translated: CASSPQGRVPYGYTF.

The chain recombines TRBV18 with TRBJ1-1; 11 bases match TRBD1. Germline CDR1 is KGHSH and CDR2 is LQKENI. There are 16 residues in the CDR3. V dropped 2 bases and J dropped 4; count of bases not matched to a gene: 6. The CDR3 sequence is CASSPGQGAGVTEAFF. The CDR3 DNA reads as TGTGCCAGCTCACCAGGACAGGGGGCGGGGGTCACTGAAGCTTTCTTT.

V and J are TRBV5-6 and TRBJ2-7, with TRBD2 matching 7 bases. Germline V gives CDR1 SGHDT, CDR2 YYEEEE. This CDR3 spans 14 amino acids. V shed 0 bases, J shed 2 bases, and the junction held 2 bases outside the gene matches. The CDR3 nucleotides read TGTGCCAGCAGCTTGGACGCGGGGGCCTACGAGCAGTACTTC. Protein: CASSLDAGAYEQYF.

This chain connects TRBV4-3 to TRBJ2-1, with TRBD1 identical over 10 bases. The CDR3 is 16 amino acids. Per the germline V gene, CDR1 is LGHNA and CDR2 is YSLEER. The V segment lost 0 bases and the J segment 8 bases; nucleotides outside the gene matches: 7. The CDR3 bases are TGCGCCAGCAGCCAAGATTTGGGGACAGGGGTCGATGAGCAGTTCTTC. It translates to CASSQDLGTGVDEQFF.

The V and J genes are TRBV19 and TRBJ1-1; no firm D call. The CDR3 runs to 10 residues. Germline-derived CDR1 and CDR2 are LNHDA and SQIVND (reference sequence). V dropped 9 bases and J dropped 3 bases, with 5 bases sitting between them. Written as DNA, the CDR3 is TGTGCCAGCGGGTACACTGAAGCTTTCTTT. This sequence encodes CASGYTEAFF.